These 27 T cell receptor beta chains were all obtained from the same sample, sequenced in a study of blood T cell repertoires in COVID-19. Method: immunoSEQ multiplex PCR; TCRdb's copy keeps in-frame clones and lacks some. Altogether fewer than 250,000 clones are present, roughly 84% being singletons, with the ten largest covering more than 3%. Sequencing used PBMCs or T cells enriched from blood (not recorded which). The receptor set was obtained from a woman under 40 who had been exposed to COVID-19.

The chain employs TRBV7-6 and TRBJ1-6; D perhaps matches TRBD1 (5 bases). Germline CDR1 SGHVS, CDR2 FNYEAQ. V was trimmed by 1 base and J by 7 bases, leaving 14 bases between them. The CDR3 consists of 16 residues. The CDR3: CASSLETQALNSPLHF. The DNA for the CDR3 is TGTGCCAGCAGCTTAGAAACACAGGCCCTAAATTCACCCCTCCACTTT.

The chain has TRBV10-3 and TRBJ1-4, with 8 bases that match TRBD1. This CDR3 is built from 15 residues. The germline CDR1 and CDR2 sequences are ENHRY and SYGVKD. V gave up 10 bases and J gave up 0 bases; unmatched junction bases: 7. The CDR3 spells CATGQGAATNEKLFF. CDR3 nucleotides: TGTGCCACCGGACAGGGCGCTGCAACTAATGAAAAACTGTTTTTT.

The V gene is TRBV6-2 or TRBV6-3, the J gene TRBJ2-7; 8 bases are a match to TRBD1. CDR3 length: 15 residues. Germline CDR1 reads MNHEY; CDR2 reads SVGEGT. The junction had 7 bases not matched to a gene; V was cut back by 5 bases and J by 1 base. The CDR3 DNA reads as TGTGCCAGCAGTACCCGGGACAGGCGATCCTACGAGCAGTACTTC. Its protein product is CASSTRDRRSYEQYF.

Comment on this clone: One end of the junction is discordant with germline, which a read error may explain. The chain recombines TRBV7-2 with TRBJ2-3; D is unclear. The V gene's germline CDR1 is SGHTA and CDR2 FQGNSA. The CDR3 contains 11 residues. The CDR3 DNA reads as TGTGCCAGCAGCTACGCTCAGGTCGTGGATTTT. This translates into CASSYAQVVDF.

The chain carries TRBV5-4 and TRBJ2-5, with D possibly TRBD1 on 8 matching bases. Trimming took 4 bases from V and 4 from J, leaving 17 bases between them. Per the germline V gene, CDR1 is SGHNT and CDR2 is YYREEE (reference sequence). The CDR3 has 15 amino acids. CDR3 DNA: TGTGCCAGCAGCCGCCAGACAGGGGAGGGAGAGACCCAGTACTTC. The encoded protein is CASSRQTGEGETQYF.

The chain is built from TRBV19 and TRBJ2-7; D perhaps matches TRBD1 (6 bases). Trimming stripped 6 bases from V and 5 bases from J, with 20 bases between. The CDR3 consists of 15 residues. Per germline, CDR1 LNHDA and CDR2 SQIVND (reference sequence). CDR3 nucleotides: TGTGCCAGTAGGAACCCCGGACAGCAACGGGACGAGCAGTACTTC. It is translated as CASRNPGQQRDEQYF. The full variable domain, completed using reference TRBV19 and TRBJ2-7, is DGGITQSPKYLFRKEGQNVTLSCEQNLNHDAMYWYRQDPGQGLRLIYYSQIVNDFQKGDIAEGYSVSREKKESFPLTVTSAQKNPTAFYLCASRNPGQQRDEQYFGPGTRLTVT.

The genes are TRBV6-1 and TRBJ1-2, with D perhaps matching TRBD1 (5 bases). Trimming shortened V by 0 bases and J by 5 bases, and 13 bases separated the two germline ends. Germline V gene data show CDR1 as MNHNS and CDR2 as SASEGT. This CDR3 contains 15 residues. The CDR3 spells CASSEAPGPVYGYTF. Here the CDR3 DNA reads TGTGCCAGCAGTGAAGCCCCAGGGCCGGTATATGGCTACACCTTC.

V usage is TRBV7-2 and J usage is TRBJ2-7; D is uncertain. V was shortened by 3 bases and J by 2 bases, with 14 bases between the two germline ends. The CDR3 covers 15 residues. CDR1 is SGHTA, CDR2 FQGNSA, per germline. This chain's CDR3 is CASSFMAGDTYEQYF. As DNA, the CDR3 is TGTGCCAGCAGCTTTATGGCAGGTGATACCTACGAGCAGTACTTC.

The sample holds one count of this clone. The chain recombines TRBV10-3 with TRBJ1-1; 11 nucleotides agree with TRBD1. J was trimmed by 4 bases and V by 6 bases; bases with no gene match: 4. CDR3 size: 14 residues. Germline values: CDR1 ENHRY, CDR2 SYGVKD. The CDR3 DNA sequence: TGTGCCATCAGGGGACAGGGGGGGACCACTGAAGCTTTCTTT. This translates into CAIRGQGGTTEAFF.

The chain recombines TRBV5-1 with TRBJ1-6, with 9 bases matching TRBD1. V trimming: 3 bases; J trimming: 7 bases; junction bases outside the gene matches: 5. The CDR3 has 15 amino acids. Germline CDR1 is SGHRS and CDR2 is YFSETQ. The DNA for the CDR3 is TGCGCCAGCAGCTACGGGACAGGGAGCAATTCACCCCTCCACTTT. Protein: CASSYGTGSNSPLHF.

J is TRBJ1-2 and V is TRBV14; D ambiguous. Germline CDR1 reads SGHDN; CDR2 reads FVKESK. CDR3 size: 13 residues. The germline V and J ends were trimmed by 2 bases and 1 base, with 5 bases remaining between them. CDR3 DNA: TGTGCCAGCAGCCAATCCCTTAACTATGGCTACACCTTC. Its translation is CASSQSLNYGYTF.

This clone was seen once. V usage is TRBV5-8 and J usage is TRBJ1-1, with D uncertain. V shed 0 bases and J shed 1 base, with 13 bases lying between them. This CDR3 spans 16 amino acids. In germline, CDR1 is SGHTS, CDR2 YDEGEE. The CDR3 sequence: CASSLAFWQENTEAFF. The CDR3 bases are TGTGCCAGCAGCTTGGCCTTCTGGCAGGAGAACACTGAAGCTTTCTTT.

The J gene is TRBJ1-1, the V gene TRBV10-2; 7 bases are a match to TRBD1. V dropped 2 bases and J dropped 11; count of bases not matched to a gene: 8. The germline V gene encodes CDR1 WSHSY and CDR2 SAAADI. This CDR3 is built from 13 residues. Here the CDR3 DNA reads TGCGCCAGCAGTGAGCTGCAGGGGGAAAGCGCTTTCTTT. Its protein is CASSELQGESAFF.

CDR3 protein: CASSSTGEASPLHF. The CDR3 DNA follows: TGTGCCAGCAGCTCGACAGGCGAAGCTTCACCCCTCCACTTT. The chain has TRBV9 and TRBJ1-6; the D gene is possibly TRBD1 (6 bases). Trimming took 4 bases from V and 9 from J, leaving 14 bases between them. The CDR3 spans 14 residues. CDR1 is SGDLS and CDR2 is YYNGEE in the germline V gene.

The V and J genes are TRBV5-1 and TRBJ2-1, with D possibly being TRBD2 (5 bases). The V gene's germline CDR1 is SGHRS and CDR2 YFSETQ. The CDR3 is made up of 16 amino acids. Trimming removed 0 bases from V and 4 bases from J, with 14 bases in between. CDR3 DNA: TGCGCCAGCAGCTTGGTCGGCACCGGGAAGTACAATGAGCAGTTCTTC. Protein: CASSLVGTGKYNEQFF.

The chain uses TRBV7-9 and TRBJ1-1, with 9 nucleotides matching TRBD1. Germline CDR1 is SEHNR and CDR2 is FQNEAQ (reference sequence). The CDR3 has 16 amino acids. With 5 bases clipped from V and 2 bases from J, the junction kept 9 bases outside the gene matches. CDR3: CASSRRVDRGNTEAFF. CDR3 in DNA: TGTGCCAGCAGCCGGCGGGTGGACAGGGGAAACACTGAAGCTTTCTTT.

The V call is TRBV19, the J call TRBJ2-3, with 7 nucleotides matching TRBD2. V lost 0 bases, J lost 4 bases, and 4 bases stayed unmatched. Germline lookup yields CDR1 LNHDA and CDR2 SQIVND (reference sequence). There are 15 residues in the CDR3. The chain's CDR3 is CASSIEGGKADTQYF. The CDR3 DNA sequence: TGTGCCAGTAGTATAGAGGGGGGGAAGGCAGATACGCAGTATTTT.

This chain joins TRBV12-5 and TRBJ1-4; no firm D call. The length of the CDR3 is 11 residues. The germline V gene encodes CDR1 LGHNT and CDR2 FRNRAP. Deletions cut 6 bases from V and 8 bases from J, with 7 bases between. DNA for the CDR3: TGTGCTAGTGGCCGCGGAGAAAAACTGTTTTTT. It is translated as CASGRGEKLFF.

The CDR3 sequence: CASSSYFQGMNTEAFF. Here the CDR3 DNA reads TGCGCCAGCAGCTCCTACTTCCAGGGGATGAACACTGAAGCTTTCTTT. The rearrangement joins TRBV5-1 to TRBJ1-1; D may be TRBD1 (6 bases). The V gene lost 3 bases and the J gene lost 0 bases, with 15 bases spanning the gap. The germline CDR1 and CDR2 sequences are SGHRS and YFSETQ. The CDR3 loop spans 16 amino acids.

The sample holds a few counts of this clone. The chain joins TRBV19 to TRBJ1-1, with a possible D match to TRBD1 (5 bases). CDR3 length: 17 residues. Trimming cost V 3 bases and J 3 bases, with 20 bases left between them. Per germline, CDR1 LNHDA and CDR2 SQIVND (reference sequence). CDR3 bases: TGTGCCAGTAGTATTGGGGCCTGGGGGACTAAGGACACTGAAGCTTTCTTT. Residues: CASSIGAWGTKDTEAFF.

The chain has TRBV19 and TRBJ1-1; 9 bases are a match to TRBD1. V was pared by 6 bases and J by 6 bases, with 5 bases of the junction left unmatched. The CDR3 length is 13 residues. Germline V gene sequence: CDR1 LNHDA, CDR2 SQIVND (reference sequence). CDR3 bases: TGTGCCAGTAGACAGGACAGGGGCGCTGAAGCTTTCTTT. Residues: CASRQDRGAEAFF.

This chain joins TRBV11-3 and TRBJ2-2; 9 bases line up with TRBD1. CDR3 size: 15 residues. V shed 3 bases, J shed 6 bases, and the junction held 5 bases outside the gene matches. The germline V gene has CDR1 SGHNT and CDR2 YENEEA. The CDR3 sequence: CASSLGTGRSGELFF. The CDR3 bases are TGTGCCAGCAGCTTGGGGACAGGGAGATCCGGGGAGCTGTTTTTT. Full variable domain (missing parts from reference TRBV11-3 and TRBJ2-2): EAGVVQSPRYKIIEKKQPVAFWCNPISGHNTLYWYLQNLGQGPELLIRYENEEAVDDSQLPKDRFSAERLKGVDSTLKIQPAELGDSAVYLCASSLGTGRSGELFFGEGSRLTVL.

The chain is built from TRBV2 and TRBJ2-7; no clear D. Deletions cut 4 bases from V and 4 bases from J, with 11 bases between. This CDR3 is built from 13 residues. Germline CDR1 SNHLY, CDR2 FYNNEI. The CDR3 loop is CASSVHSEYEQYF. The CDR3 nucleotides are TGTGCCAGCAGTGTACATTCTGAATACGAGCAGTACTTC.

The rearrangement links TRBV3-1 (or the pseudogene TRBV3-2) to TRBJ1-3, with no clear D. CDR3 length: 15 residues. Germline CDR1 is LGHDT and CDR2 is YNNKEL (reference sequence). Deletions cut 0 bases from V and 7 bases from J, with 13 bases between. This CDR3 is CASSQDAKLLNTIYF. CDR3 DNA: TGTGCCAGCAGCCAAGATGCGAAGCTCCTTAACACCATATATTTT.

This clone was counted between two and nine times. This chain joins TRBV9 and TRBJ1-2, with D uncertain. The germline V and J ends were trimmed by 1 base and 4 bases, with 17 bases remaining between them. The CDR3 is 16 amino acids. In germline, CDR1 is SGDLS, CDR2 YYNGEE. In DNA, the CDR3 is TGTGCCAGCAGCGTACTGGCCGAGGGTCTCGGCTATGGCTACACCTTC. Amino acids: CASSVLAEGLGYGYTF.

This sequence joins TRBV19 and TRBJ1-1; possible D gene TRBD1, 5 bases. Germline V gives CDR1 LNHDA, CDR2 SQIVND (reference sequence). The length of the CDR3 is 12 residues. Trimming pared 5 bases from V and 6 bases from J, leaving 10 bases between. The CDR3 bases are TGTGCCAGTAGTGTGGAGGGGCCTGAAGCTTTCTTT. This translates into CASSVEGPEAFF.

Turning to this clone: The same CDR3 can be traced to other DNA sequences in this sample. The chain uses TRBV25-1 and TRBJ1-1; D is possibly TRBD1 (5 bases). Germline V gives CDR1 MGHDK, CDR2 SYGVNS. This CDR3 comprises 10 residues. The ends were cut back, 4 bases at V and 8 bases at J, with 5 bases in the middle. CDR3 DNA sequence: TGTGCCAGCAGTGCAGGGGAAGCTTTCTTT. Translated: CASSAGEAFF.